This T cell receptor beta chain was recorded in a study of cytomegalovirus exposure and HLA in healthy donors. Study conclusions and caveats: CMV antigen specificity of a few CMV-associated chains was confirmed in vitro. Researchers reported in a later analysis that common viral pathogens appeared linked to several top clusters. There were reportedly fewer N-insertions in an Asian-associated ancestry cluster than the approximately 670-donor mean, in a later analysis. Other equally common chains were less clonally expanded than HLA-associated TCR beta chains, a later analysis showed.

The PCR made use of 60 Vbeta and 13 Jbeta primers. Some clones are missing from TCRdb's copy, which holds only in-frame ones; the method was immunoSEQ multiplex PCR. The data contain over 150,000 clones, roughly 78% of them seen just once; the ten biggest clones take up 1%. Turning to this clone: Its antigen is undetermined.

The V and J ends lost 3 bases and 2 bases respectively, with 10 bases between them. The CDR3 is 15 amino acids. Germline CDR1 reads SGHAT; CDR2 reads FQNNGV. The specimen sequenced was PBMCs. The rearrangement links TRBV11-2 to TRBJ1-4; weak D call: TRBD1 (6 bases). This sequence was found in a woman aged 45 to 65 in good health and CMV-seropositive. In nucleotides, the CDR3 is TGTGCCAGCAGCTTCGGACAGACGACTAATGAAAAACTGTTTTTT. It specifies CASSFGQTTNEKLFF.